These 27 T cell receptor beta chains share one sample of origin, sequenced in a study of control samples from healthy donors and cancer patients. Assay: immunoSEQ multiplex PCR; the TCRdb copy retains only in-frame clones and omits some. Among 100,000 to 150,000 clones, approximately 94% were seen once, and the ten largest hold around 1.8%. The sample consisted of PBMCs. Source of these receptors: a man in his forties or fifties with head and neck cancer.

The chain joins TRBV27 to TRBJ2-1; 9 nucleotides agree with TRBD2. Germline CDR1 and CDR2: MNHEY and SMNVEV (reference sequence). This CDR3 has 15 amino acids. J lost 4 bases, V lost 7 bases, and 8 bases had no gene match. CDR3: CASTSGTSRYNEQFF. CDR3 bases: TGTGCCAGCACTTCAGGGACTAGCAGGTACAATGAGCAGTTCTTC.

This rearrangement joins TRBV11-1 to TRBJ1-5; 9 positions agree with TRBD1. Germline V CDR1 and CDR2: SGHAT, FQDESV (reference sequence). Trimming at V came to 5 bases and at J to 0 bases, leaving 5 bases not matched to a gene. The CDR3 spans 16 residues. The CDR3 here is CASSPWDRASNQPQHF. In DNA form, the CDR3 reads TGTGCCAGCAGCCCGTGGGACAGGGCTAGCAATCAGCCCCAGCATTTT.

This clone was picked up one time. The chain couples TRBV6-5 to TRBJ2-7; no clear D. This CDR3 is built from 13 residues. The ends were cut back, 2 bases at V and 2 bases at J, with 7 bases in the middle. Germline lookup yields CDR1 MNHEY and CDR2 SVGAGI. CDR3 amino acids: CASSYKMTYEQYF. CDR3 in DNA: TGTGCCAGCAGTTACAAGATGACCTACGAGCAGTACTTC.

The chain has TRBV29-1 and TRBJ1-4; 9 nucleotides line up with TRBD1. This CDR3 is 15 amino acids long. V lost 4 bases, J lost 4 bases, and 7 bases stayed unmatched. CDR1 and CDR2 from the germline V gene are SQVTM and ANQGSEA. The CDR3 protein is CSVAISGQGNEKLFF. The CDR3 DNA is TGCAGCGTTGCTATCTCGGGACAGGGTAATGAAAAACTGTTTTTT.

The rearrangement uses TRBV6-6 and TRBJ1-1; D uncertain. The CDR3 spans 15 residues. Trimming shortened V by 0 bases and J by 5 bases, and 13 bases separated the two germline ends. The germline V gene encodes CDR1 MNHNY and CDR2 SVGAGI (reference sequence). The CDR3 DNA reads TGTGCCAGCAGTTACTCGCCGACGATTGGGACTGAAGCTTTCTTT. Translating gives CASSYSPTIGTEAFF.

This chain connects TRBV3-1 (or the pseudogene TRBV3-2) to TRBJ1-2; D call uncertain. Germline assignment: CDR1 LGHDT and CDR2 YNNKEL (reference sequence). There are 13 residues in the CDR3. Between the trimmed V and J ends, which lost 3 bases and 7 bases, there was a span of 12 bases. The DNA for the CDR3 is TGTGCCAGCAGCCAGGCGGGGTCAAGTGGCTACACCTTC. It translates to CASSQAGSSGYTF.

The chain uses TRBV30 and TRBJ1-5; D not certain. Looked up from germline, CDR1 is GTSNPN and CDR2 is SVGIG (reference sequence). CDR3 length: 17 amino acids. V lost 3 bases and J 0 bases, leaving 18 bases between the germline ends. The CDR3 DNA follows: TGTGCCTGGAGCGCCACACCTTTCACTATTAGCAATCAGCCCCAGCATTTT. This gives the protein CAWSATPFTISNQPQHF.

The chain uses TRBV7-9 and TRBJ1-3, with no clear D. CDR3 length equals 16 residues. Trimming took 5 bases from V and 0 from J, leaving 14 bases between them. Germline CDR1 reads SEHNR; CDR2 reads FQNEAQ (reference sequence). The CDR3 protein is CASSPPGEISGNTIYF. The CDR3 region has the DNA TGTGCCAGCAGCCCCCCAGGAGAGATCTCTGGAAACACCATATATTTT. The whole variable domain, filled in from reference TRBV7-9 and TRBJ1-3, reads DTGVSQNPRHKITKRGQNVTFRCDPISEHNRLYWYRQTLGQGPEFLTYFQNEAQLEKSRLLSDRFSAERPKGSFSTLEIQRTEQGDSAMYLCASSPPGEISGNTIYFGEGSWLTVV.

This clone was observed a single time. The chain uses TRBV29-1 and TRBJ2-1; weak D call: TRBD1 (6 bases). The CDR3 sequence is 14 residues long. The germline V gene encodes CDR1 SQVTM and CDR2 ANQGSEA. V dropped 8 bases and J dropped 1 base, with 15 bases sitting between them. CDR3 sequence reads: CSITGPESYNEQFF. Here the CDR3 DNA reads TGCAGCATCACAGGGCCCGAGTCCTACAATGAGCAGTTCTTC.

The V gene is TRBV13, the J gene TRBJ2-3; D is possibly TRBD1 or TRBD2 (5 bases each). V was trimmed by 2 bases and J by 4 bases, leaving 7 bases between them. There are 13 residues in the CDR3. The germline V gene has CDR1 PRHDT and CDR2 FYEKMQ (reference sequence). The CDR3 DNA sequence: TGTGCCAGCAGCTTAAGAGGGGCAGATACGCAGTATTTT. Protein product: CASSLRGADTQYF.

This chain joins TRBV12-3 or TRBV12-4 and TRBJ1-1; 8 bases agree with TRBD1. The CDR3 is 13 amino acids. V lost 6 bases, J lost 4 bases, and 4 bases stayed unmatched. Here the CDR3 DNA reads TGTGCCAGCAGCAGGGGGCGCCCCACTGAAGCTTTCTTT. Protein: CASSRGRPTEAFF.

The V gene is TRBV18, the J gene TRBJ1-2; TRBD1 is a possible D gene (6 bases). The CDR3 runs to 15 residues. The ends were cut back, 1 base at V and 2 bases at J, with 11 bases in the middle. Germline V gene sequence: CDR1 KGHSH, CDR2 LQKENI. The CDR3 reads CASSPRGGMNYGYTF. CDR3 sequence (DNA): TGTGCCAGCTCACCACGAGGGGGGATGAACTATGGCTACACCTTC. Full variable domain (outside the CDR3, taken from reference TRBV18 and TRBJ1-2): NAGVMQNPRHLVRRRGQEARLRCSPMKGHSHVYWYRQLPEEGLKFMVYLQKENIIDESGMPKERFSAEFPKEGPSILRIQQVVRGDSAAYFCASSPRGGMNYGYTFGSGTRLTVV.

This clone was seen only once. The chain links TRBV28 to TRBJ1-2, with TRBD1 matching over 9 bases. Germline V CDR1 and CDR2: MDHEN, SYDVKM. The junction had 18 bases not matched to a gene; V was cut back by 5 bases and J by 8 bases. This CDR3 has 17 residues. CDR3 residues: CASSEDRDRATIRGYTF. The CDR3 DNA follows: TGTGCCAGCAGTGAAGACCGGGACAGGGCTACTATCCGAGGCTACACCTTC.

This chain joins TRBV5-1 and TRBJ1-6; tentative D call: TRBD1 (6 bases). Germline V gene sequence: CDR1 SGHRS, CDR2 YFSETQ. With 0 bases removed from V and 7 bases from J, the gap between germline ends came to 14 bases. This CDR3 is 16 amino acids long. CDR3 in amino acids: CASSLVSGDWNSPLHF. The CDR3, as DNA: TGCGCCAGCAGCTTGGTGTCAGGGGATTGGAATTCACCCCTCCACTTT.

This chain uses TRBV6-1 with TRBJ2-2, with D maybe TRBD1 (6 bases). Germline CDR1 is MNHNS and CDR2 is SASEGT. Deletions cut 3 bases from V and 6 bases from J, with 8 bases between. The CDR3 loop spans 13 amino acids. CDR3 residues: CASSDTGPGELFF. For the CDR3, the DNA is TGTGCCAGCAGTGATACAGGGCCCGGGGAGCTGTTTTTT.

This sequence joins TRBV10-1 and TRBJ1-2, with 9 bases aligning to TRBD1. This CDR3 has 17 amino acids. J was trimmed by 4 bases and V by 5 bases; bases with no gene match: 14. Germline-derived CDR1 and CDR2 are WNHNN and SYGVQD (reference sequence). The CDR3 reads CASSIAPQGAEFYGYTF. The CDR3 DNA reads as TGCGCCAGCAGTATTGCCCCACAGGGGGCTGAATTCTATGGCTACACCTTC.

The rearrangement links TRBV19 to TRBJ1-2; no firm D call. This CDR3 is built from 14 residues. Trimming took off 1 base at V and 8 bases at J, with 14 bases between the two ends. Per the germline V gene, CDR1 is LNHDA and CDR2 is SQIVND (reference sequence). Here the CDR3 DNA reads TGTGCCAGTAGTATAGTCTCAGCGGAGGTAGGCTACACCTTC. As protein: CASSIVSAEVGYTF.

The V call is TRBV27, the J call TRBJ1-2; D is uncertain. CDR3 length: 14 amino acids. The V end lost 3 bases, the J end lost 4 bases, and 12 bases lay between the germline ends. Germline assignment: CDR1 MNHEY and CDR2 SMNVEV (reference sequence). CDR3 sequence: CASSLSGIGYGYTF. Here the CDR3 DNA reads TGTGCCAGCAGTTTGTCTGGTATTGGCTATGGCTACACCTTC.

This chain connects TRBV5-1 to TRBJ2-3; D not resolved. V was cut by 3 bases and J by 4 bases, with 6 bases left in between. The CDR3 runs 12 residues. Germline V gene sequence: CDR1 SGHRS, CDR2 YFSETQ. In DNA form, the CDR3 reads TGCGCCAGCAGCTCGGCAGCAGATACGCAGTATTTT. Its translation is CASSSAADTQYF.

The chain carries TRBV9 and TRBJ1-2; a weak D match, TRBD1 (5 bases). The ends were cut back, 0 bases at V and 8 bases at J, with 20 bases in the middle. The CDR3 runs to 16 residues. The V gene's germline CDR1 is SGDLS and CDR2 YYNGEE. The CDR3 sequence is CASSVVPGTLQGGYTF. The CDR3 region has the DNA TGTGCCAGCAGCGTAGTGCCCGGGACCCTACAAGGGGGCTACACCTTC.

The J gene is TRBJ1-5, the V gene TRBV30, with D unresolved. Trimming stripped 1 base from V and 2 bases from J, with 9 bases between. The germline gives CDR1 GTSNPN, CDR2 SVGIG (reference sequence). This CDR3 is built from 14 residues. As DNA, the CDR3 is TGTGCCTGGAGTGCGGACCTAGGCAATCAGCCCCAGCATTTT. Its protein is CAWSADLGNQPQHF. The whole variable domain, remainder taken from reference TRBV30 and TRBJ1-5, is SQTIHQWPATLVQPVGSPLSLECTVEGTSNPNLYWYRQAAGRGLQLLFYSVGIGQISSEVPQNLSASRPQDRQFILSSKKLLLSDSGFYLCAWSADLGNQPQHFGDGTRLSIL.

This sequence joins TRBV21-1 and TRBJ1-5. TRBV21-1 is a known pseudogene. CDR3 length: 11 residues. CDR3 bases: TGTGCCAGCAACCGAGCGGGGGGGCAGCATTTT. Its protein product is CASNRAGGQHF.

This chain's CDR3 is CASSGLSGGLADTQYF. CDR3 in DNA: TGTGCCAGCAGCGGGCTGAGCGGGGGGCTAGCAGATACGCAGTATTTT. This sequence joins TRBV9 and TRBJ2-3; 9 nucleotides match TRBD2. The CDR3 contains 16 residues. Germline assignment: CDR1 SGDLS and CDR2 YYNGEE. With 3 bases clipped from V and 4 bases from J, the junction kept 9 bases outside the gene matches.

This rearrangement joins TRBV5-1 to TRBJ2-3; TRBD2 is a possible D gene (5 bases). Germline lookup yields CDR1 SGHRS and CDR2 YFSETQ. The CDR3 extends over 13 amino acids. Trimming removed 6 bases at V and 4 bases at J, with 12 bases between. The CDR3 DNA is TGCGCCAGCACCTTTGACGGGGCAGATACGCAGTATTTT. This gives the protein CASTFDGADTQYF.

The chain uses TRBV7-9 and TRBJ1-1; unclear D gene. The CDR3 totals 12 residues. Germline V gene data show CDR1 as SEHNR and CDR2 as FQNEAQ (reference sequence). V shed 2 bases and J shed 8 bases, with 9 bases lying between them. The CDR3 coding sequence is TGTGCCAGCAGCTTACTTGGGGAGGAAGCTTTCTTT. Protein sequence: CASSLLGEEAFF.

The chain couples TRBV6-6 to TRBJ1-1, with no clear D. Germline values: CDR1 MNHNY, CDR2 SVGAGI (reference sequence). The germline V and J ends were trimmed by 8 bases and 1 base, with 11 bases remaining between them. The CDR3 contains 13 residues. CDR3 region: CASSPPGNTEAFF. The CDR3 DNA reads as TGTGCCAGCTCCCCACCGGGGAACACTGAAGCTTTCTTT.

The chain uses TRBV9 and TRBJ1-3, with 8 bases matching TRBD1. The V segment lost 0 bases and the J segment 3 bases; nucleotides outside the gene matches: 5. Per the germline V gene, CDR1 is SGDLS and CDR2 is YYNGEE. CDR3 length: 16 residues. CDR3 residues: CASSVEQGAYGNTIYF. Written as DNA, the CDR3 is TGTGCCAGCAGCGTAGAGCAGGGGGCATATGGAAACACCATATATTTT.